Shown below are 2 T cell receptor beta chains from a single sample sequenced in a study of shared clonotypes between healthy human individuals. As defined, naive CD8 cells were CD45RO-negative and positively selected for CCR7, with terminally differentiated effector memory CD45RA+ cells excluded. Using immunoSEQ multiplex PCR, the repertoire was profiled, and TCRdb retains in-frame clones only, with some absent. Among hundreds of thousands of clones listed, roughly 96% were seen once. Sample: naive CD8+ T cells sorted from blood. The receptors originated from a woman in her 30s in good health.

V usage is TRBV13 and J usage is TRBJ2-5; D not resolved. The V end was cut by 3 bases, the J end by 11 bases, with 25 bases between. Germline V lookup: CDR1 PRHDT, CDR2 FYEKMQ (reference sequence). CDR3 length equals 16 residues. CDR3: CASSFSASGVHVEQYF. The DNA for the CDR3 is TGTGCCAGCAGCTTTTCCGCCTCTGGGGTTCATGTTGAGCAGTACTTC.

The rearrangement uses TRBV6-1 and TRBJ2-5; D not resolved. The V end was cut by 2 bases, the J end by 6 bases, with 19 bases between. Germline loops: CDR1 MNHNS, CDR2 SASEGT. CDR3 length: 16 residues. CDR3 coding DNA: TGTGCCAGCAGTGAAATGGGTGGGCGATGGGTTCAGACCCAGTACTTC. Residues: CASSEMGGRWVQTQYF.